This TCR beta chain was retrieved from a study of shared clonotypes between healthy human individuals. Findings and caveats of the study: The study sampled only blood, and tissue repertoires likely differ. Memory subsets generally showed smaller estimated richness than naive subsets did.

Trimming removed 8 bases at V and 2 bases at J, with 19 bases between. CDR3 length equals 15 residues. Clones were read by immunoSEQ multiplex PCR, and TCRdb kept only the in-frame ones, dropping some. The repertoire holds approximately 2.3 million clones, with 93% as singletons. A remark on this clone: What it binds is unknown.

Donors were Caucasian adults residing in Nashville, Tennessee, USA. The rearrangement joins TRBV23-1 to TRBJ2-7; D might be TRBD1 (6 bases). TRBV23-1 is flagged as an ORF with uncertain function. The sample taken for sequencing was naive CD4+ T cells from PBMCs. Subset here: CD45RA+ positively selected. This sequence originates from a man aged 18 to 35 in good health. Some clones in this sample may be carry-over from other donors' samples. The CDR3 coding sequence is TGCGCCAGCCCTCCGACAGGCGGAAAGCCCTACGAGCAGTACTTC. Translation gives CASPPTGGKPYEQYF.